The TCR beta chain described here comes from a study of T cell responses to AZD1222 COVID-19 vaccine. A remark on this clone: Its antigen remains unknown.

Using immunoSEQ multiplex PCR, the repertoire was profiled, and TCRdb retains in-frame clones only, with some absent. The table has roughly 140,000 clones, approximately 92% seen once. Per germline, CDR1 SGHKS and CDR2 YYEKEE (reference sequence). This CDR3 comprises 15 residues. V lost 6 bases and J lost 0; bases outside the gene matches: 6. Findings and caveats of the study: Females outnumbered males among donors, who were mostly white British; clonal diversity was possibly underestimated. Spike-spanning, vaccine-associated CD4 TCRs were dominant at 160-218 and 743-854.

The starting material was peripheral blood, obtained on day 0 of AZD1222 vaccination. The chain couples TRBV5-5 to TRBJ1-3, with 7 nucleotides matching TRBD1. The sequence derives from an adult in good health. CDR3 amino acids: CASTGQVDSGNTIYF. CDR3 coding DNA: TGTGCCAGCACCGGACAGGTCGACTCTGGAAACACCATATATTTT. Full variable domain (outside the CDR3, taken from reference TRBV5-5 and TRBJ1-3): DAGVTQSPTHLIKTRGQQVTLRCSPISGHKSVSWYQQVLGQGPQFIFQYYEKEERGRGNFPDRFSARQFPNYSSELNVNALLLGDSALYLCASTGQVDSGNTIYFGEGSWLTVV.